What follows describes a single TCR beta chain. What it recognizes is unknown. Germline assignment: CDR1 LNHNV and CDR2 YYDKDF (reference sequence). Between the trimmed V and J ends, which lost 1 base and 2 bases, there was a span of 9 bases. This CDR3 is 14 amino acids long. The data derive from a study of T cell responses to AZD1222 COVID-19 vaccine. Overall study findings and caveats: Within unmutated variant regions lay the reported targets of nearly half of spike-specific TCRs. Females made up more of the donors, who were largely white British, and clonal diversity may have come out too low.

Measured with immunoSEQ multiplex PCR; TCRdb has only the in-frame clones, and not every one. Here the sample spans 64,000 or so clones, around 83% being singletons. The V and J genes are TRBV15 and TRBJ2-7; D is possibly TRBD1 (6 bases). The receptor was isolated from an adult in good health. The specimen comprised peripheral blood, sampled on day 0 of AZD1222 vaccination. CDR3 sequence: CATSRVSGAYEQYF. The CDR3, as DNA: TGTGCCACCAGCAGAGTTTCAGGGGCCTACGAGCAGTACTTC.